This TCR beta chain stems from a study of response to subunit inactivated influenza vaccine. TCRdb used MiXCR to reprocess the RT-PCR reads, holding one entry per CDR3 protein. The sample holds about half a million distinct CDR3 sequences; roughly 11% are singletons and the top ten take roughly 12%. Only a few counts were recorded for this clonotype. Germline assignment: CDR1 DFQATT and CDR2 SNEGSKA (reference sequence). The length of the CDR3 is 14 residues. Germline trimming cut 5 bases from V and 5 bases from J; bases unmatched to any gene: 7. The rearrangement joins TRBV20-1 to TRBJ2-1; 9 nucleotides line up with TRBD2. The receptor's source is a man aged 45-65 years who received an inactivated influenza vaccine. This material consisted of PBMCs from blood, taken about 40 days after vaccination. CDR3 DNA: TGCAGTGCTCAGAGCGGGAGGAATGACAATGAGCAGTTCTTC. Protein product: CSAQSGRNDNEQFF.